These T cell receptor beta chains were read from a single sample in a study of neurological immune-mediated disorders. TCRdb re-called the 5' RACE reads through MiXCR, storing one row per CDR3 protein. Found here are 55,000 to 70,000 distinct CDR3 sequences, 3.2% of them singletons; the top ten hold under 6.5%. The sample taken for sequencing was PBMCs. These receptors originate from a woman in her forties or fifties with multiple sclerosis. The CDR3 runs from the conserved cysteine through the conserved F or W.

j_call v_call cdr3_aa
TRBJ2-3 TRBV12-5 CASLNIADTQYF
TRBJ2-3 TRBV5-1 CASSLDSGGPTDTQYF
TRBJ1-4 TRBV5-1 CASSQQLQGATNEKLFF
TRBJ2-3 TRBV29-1 CSVDNGISTDTQYF
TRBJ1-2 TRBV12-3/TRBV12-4 CASSPNRDYGYTF
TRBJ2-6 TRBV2 CASSGDRGIFSGANVLTF
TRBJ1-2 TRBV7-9 CASSLDRRENYGYTF
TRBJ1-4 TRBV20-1 CSARALRWRANEKLFF
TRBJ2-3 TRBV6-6 CASSWGTSGKDTQYF
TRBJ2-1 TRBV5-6 CASSGLAGVGGNEQFF
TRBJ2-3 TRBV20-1 CSGELGTDTQYF
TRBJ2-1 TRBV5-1 CASSFGPGEEQFF
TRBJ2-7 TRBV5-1 CASSPGTVAYEQYF
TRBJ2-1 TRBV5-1 CASSLQGADEQFF
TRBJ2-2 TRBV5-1 CASRPGTINTGELFF
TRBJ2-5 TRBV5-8 CASSLLIGSESLPLF
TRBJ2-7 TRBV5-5 CASSLLVHGQPYF
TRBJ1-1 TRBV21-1 CASPPGTEAFF
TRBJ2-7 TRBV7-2 CASSRRDRSYEQYF
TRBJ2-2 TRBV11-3 CASSSQDPSNTGELFF